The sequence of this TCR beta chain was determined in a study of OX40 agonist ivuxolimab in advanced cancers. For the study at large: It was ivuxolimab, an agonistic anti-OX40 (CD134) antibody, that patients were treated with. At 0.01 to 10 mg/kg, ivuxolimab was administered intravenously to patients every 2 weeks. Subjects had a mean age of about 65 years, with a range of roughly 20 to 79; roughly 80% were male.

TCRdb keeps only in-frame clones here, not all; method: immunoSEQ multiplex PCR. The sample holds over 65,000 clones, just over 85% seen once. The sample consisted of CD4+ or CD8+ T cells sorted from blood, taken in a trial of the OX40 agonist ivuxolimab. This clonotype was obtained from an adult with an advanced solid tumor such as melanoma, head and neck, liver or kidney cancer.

CDR3 bases: TGTGCCAGCAGTTTCGTAGCGGGGGTGGAGACCCAGTACTTC. Its protein is CASSFVAGVETQYF. This rearrangement joins TRBV28 to TRBJ2-5, with 9 bases matching TRBD2. The trim removed 3 bases at V and 5 bases at J, leaving 4 bases unmatched. This CDR3 contains 14 residues. Per the germline V gene, CDR1 is MDHEN and CDR2 is SYDVKM.